Presented here are 31 T cell receptor beta chains from one specimen sequenced in a study of T cell repertoires in cytomegalovirus infection. Via MiXCR, TCRdb re-called the reads, giving one row per CDR3 protein. The sample has about 110,000 distinct CDR3 sequences, over 9.5% seen once. These receptors' targets are unknown. The specimen sequenced was PBMCs, sequenced either directly or after in vitro stimulation (not recorded which). These receptors all come from a human donor in good health (CMV status not recorded). Some clones in this sample may be carry-over from other donors' samples.

In this sample, this clonotype turned up many times. The CDR3 loop is CASSRSEPYEQYF. DNA of the CDR3: TGTGCCAGCAGCCGGTCGGAGCCCTACGAGCAGTACTTC. This chain uses TRBV7-2 with TRBJ2-7; no clear D gene. Trimming shortened V by 5 bases and J by 2 bases, and 10 bases separated the two germline ends. In germline, CDR1 is SGHTA, CDR2 FQGNSA. The CDR3 spans 13 residues.

This clonotype was observed many times. This chain connects TRBV18 to TRBJ2-5, with 11 bases identical to TRBD2. CDR1 and CDR2 from the germline V gene are KGHSH and LQKENI. CDR3 length: 16 amino acids. The V and J ends lost 3 bases and 4 bases, in that order; junction bases with no gene match: 7. As DNA, the CDR3 is TGTGCCAGCTCACCCTCACTAGCGGGAGAGGGAGAGACCCAGTACTTC. This sequence encodes CASSPSLAGEGETQYF.

The CDR3 loop is CSALAVLPGELFF. CDR3 in DNA: TGCAGTGCACTAGCCGTTCTCCCCGGGGAGCTGTTTTTT. The chain carries TRBV20-1 and TRBJ2-2; D is possibly TRBD2 (6 bases). V gave up 6 bases and J gave up 6 bases, with 14 bases separating them. Per germline, CDR1 DFQATT and CDR2 SNEGSKA (reference sequence). This CDR3 has 13 amino acids.

This clonotype was counted many times. The V gene is TRBV27, the J gene TRBJ2-2, with TRBD1 identical over 8 bases. Germline V gene sequence: CDR1 MNHEY, CDR2 SMNVEV (reference sequence). CDR3 length: 18 residues. The J segment lost 2 bases and the V segment lost 3 bases, leaving 11 bases of the junction unmatched. The CDR3 protein is CASSFGVPGQANTGELFF. The DNA for the CDR3 is TGTGCCAGCAGTTTTGGCGTACCGGGACAGGCTAACACCGGGGAGCTGTTTTTT.

The V call is TRBV30, the J call TRBJ2-3, with a weak D call TRBD2 (6 bases). The germline V gene has CDR1 GTSNPN and CDR2 SVGIG (reference sequence). The V and J ends lost 0 bases and 0 bases respectively, with 13 bases between them. The CDR3 covers 16 residues. CDR3 residues: CAWSVPAGRSTDTQYF. DNA for the CDR3: TGTGCCTGGAGTGTACCCGCCGGGAGAAGCACAGATACGCAGTATTTT.

V and J are TRBV4-2 and TRBJ1-2; D remains ambiguous. CDR3 length equals 14 residues. V was shortened by 8 bases and J by 8 bases, with 21 bases between the two germline ends. Germline lookup yields CDR1 LGHNA and CDR2 YNFKEQ. CDR3 sequence (DNA): TGTGCCAGCCGCCCCTCGTCAGAATTGTACGGCTACACCTTC. Amino acids: CASRPSSELYGYTF.

The V and J genes are TRBV2 and TRBJ1-2; D is perhaps TRBD1 (5 bases). Trimming took off 10 bases at V and 4 bases at J, with 19 bases between the two ends. CDR3 size: 14 residues. In germline, CDR1 is SNHLY, CDR2 FYNNEI. CDR3 region: CATSAGSPIYGYTF. The CDR3 DNA reads as TGTGCCACCTCGGCAGGGTCCCCTATCTATGGCTACACCTTC.

In this sample, this clonotype turned up many times. This chain connects TRBV7-2 to TRBJ2-7; possibly TRBD2 for D (6 bases). This CDR3 is 12 amino acids long. V gave up 1 base and J gave up 9 bases, with 10 bases separating them. CDR1 is SGHTA and CDR2 is FQGNSA in the germline V gene. CDR3 amino acids: CASSLDLASQYF. CDR3 nucleotides: TGTGCCAGCAGCTTAGACCTAGCGTCGCAGTACTTC.

This clonotype was detected ten times or more. The V call is TRBV7-2, the J call TRBJ2-2, with 7 bases lining up with TRBD1. CDR3 length: 16 residues. The V and J ends lost 1 base and 6 bases, in that order; junction bases with no gene match: 8. The germline V gene has CDR1 SGHTA and CDR2 FQGNSA. As DNA, the CDR3 is TGTGCCAGCAGCTTAGAGACAGGGTGGGTCGCCGGGGAGCTGTTTTTT. Translating it yields CASSLETGWVAGELFF.

With regard to this clonotype: A read error may be the cause here, since a much bigger clone is one base away. The genes are TRBV14 and TRBJ2-3, with 10 bases lining up with TRBD2. CDR3 size: 18 residues. J was trimmed by 2 bases and V by 0 bases; bases with no gene match: 8. Germline values: CDR1 SGHDN, CDR2 FVKESK. The CDR3 spells CASSQDVPLAGVTDTQYF. The CDR3 DNA reads as TGTGCCAGCAGCCAAGATGTGCCCCTAGCGGGAGTCACAGATACGCAGTATTTT.

The chain is built from TRBV28 and TRBJ2-3, with D tentatively TRBD2 (6 bases). The V end lost 6 bases, the J end lost 6 bases, and 13 bases lay between the germline ends. Germline V lookup: CDR1 MDHEN, CDR2 SYDVKM. The CDR3 runs 13 residues. The CDR3 sequence is CASRLHGGDTQYF. CDR3 sequence (DNA): TGTGCCAGCAGACTTCATGGGGGGGATACGCAGTATTTT.

Ten or more counts support this clonotype. The chain links TRBV7-9 to TRBJ2-3; 9 bases fit TRBD1. The CDR3 consists of 15 residues. Germline loops: CDR1 SEHNR, CDR2 FQNEAQ (reference sequence). J gave up 1 base and V 5 bases, and 4 bases lay outside the gene matches. The CDR3 region is CASSPRTGGTDTQYF. CDR3 DNA sequence: TGTGCCAGCAGCCCACGGACAGGGGGCACAGATACGCAGTATTTT. Variable domain in full (rest from reference TRBV7-9 and TRBJ2-3): DTGVSQNPRHKITKRGQNVTFRCDPISEHNRLYWYRQTLGQGPEFLTYFQNEAQLEKSRLLSDRFSAERPKGSFSTLEIQRTEQGDSAMYLCASSPRTGGTDTQYFGPGTRLTVL.

This clonotype appeared a few times. The chain links TRBV3-1 to TRBJ2-3, with 7 bases aligning to TRBD1. CDR1 and CDR2 (germline): LGHDT, YNNKEL (reference sequence). The CDR3 is made up of 16 amino acids. J was trimmed by 1 base and V by 3 bases; bases with no gene match: 7. The DNA of the CDR3 is TGTGCCAGCAGCCATGGGGACAGAGGAGGCACAGATACGCAGTATTTT. The encoded protein is CASSHGDRGGTDTQYF.

The gene calls are TRBV4-3 and TRBJ1-3, with 9 bases matching TRBD1. After removal of 8 bases from V and 0 bases from J, the junction contained 2 bases not matched to a gene. CDR1 is LGHNA and CDR2 is YSLEER in the germline V gene. This CDR3 has 14 residues. The CDR3 region is CASGQGTSGNTIYF. In DNA form, the CDR3 reads TGCGCCAGCGGACAGGGGACCTCTGGAAACACCATATATTTT.

The sample holds a few counts of this clonotype. The rearrangement uses TRBV10-3 and TRBJ1-1; D gene unclear. CDR1 and CDR2 (germline): ENHRY, SYGVKD. Trimming pared 6 bases from V and 7 bases from J, leaving 15 bases between. The CDR3 runs 13 residues. The CDR3 sequence: CAIRPGVVGEAFF. CDR3 coding DNA: TGTGCCATCAGACCCGGGGTAGTAGGTGAAGCTTTCTTT.

This clonotype appeared many times. The rearrangement uses TRBV4-1 and TRBJ1-2, with D uncertain. V lost 0 bases, J lost 7 bases, and 6 bases lay in between. The CDR3 contains 12 residues. Germline V lookup: CDR1 MGHRA, CDR2 YSYEKL. The CDR3 protein is CASSQDGFGYTF. CDR3 DNA sequence: TGCGCCAGCAGCCAAGATGGTTTTGGCTACACCTTC.

In this sample, this clonotype turned up many times. The rearrangement uses TRBV29-1 and TRBJ2-2; TRBD2 aligns across 14 bases. With 7 bases clipped from V and 7 bases from J, the junction kept 8 bases outside the gene matches. CDR1 and CDR2 from the germline V gene are SQVTM and ANQGSEA. There are 15 residues in the CDR3. The DNA for the CDR3 is TGCAGCGCGACGGGACTAGCGGGAGCAAGCGGGGAGCTGTTTTTT. This gives the protein CSATGLAGASGELFF.

This clonotype was found many times. V usage is TRBV10-3 and J usage is TRBJ1-2; the match to TRBD1 covers 7 bases. V shed 6 bases, J shed 4 bases, and the junction held 11 bases outside the gene matches. The CDR3 loop spans 15 amino acids. Germline-derived CDR1 and CDR2 are ENHRY and SYGVKD. The CDR3 DNA follows: TGTGCCATCAGCCGGGACAGAAGCTACCTCTATGGCTACACCTTC. Translation gives CAISRDRSYLYGYTF.

The V and J genes are TRBV19 and TRBJ2-5; TRBD1 matches 7 bases. V lost 9 bases and J lost 5; bases outside the gene matches: 9. Germline CDR1 and CDR2: LNHDA and SQIVND (reference sequence). CDR3 size: 13 residues. The CDR3 region is CASQYTGVETQYF. Here the CDR3 DNA reads TGTGCCAGCCAGTATACAGGGGTGGAGACCCAGTACTTC.

The V gene is TRBV19, the J gene TRBJ1-3; maybe TRBD1 (5 bases). V gave up 4 bases and J gave up 2 bases, with 18 bases separating them. The CDR3 contains 17 residues. Germline CDR1 reads LNHDA; CDR2 reads SQIVND (reference sequence). This CDR3 reads CASSRGAGSGPGNTIYF. CDR3 DNA: TGTGCCAGTAGTAGGGGCGCGGGATCCGGGCCTGGAAACACCATATATTTT.

This clonotype was detected many times. The chain employs TRBV7-8 and TRBJ2-7; D tentatively fits TRBD1 or TRBD2 (6 bases each). The CDR3 has 18 residues. V was cut by 1 base and J by 5 bases, with 24 bases left in between. Germline CDR1 and CDR2: SGHVS and FQNEAQ. The CDR3 loop reads CASSLGQPGVRGDDEQYV. DNA of the CDR3: TGTGCCAGCAGCTTAGGCCAGCCAGGAGTTAGGGGGGACGACGAGCAGTACGTC.

In this sample, this clonotype turned up many times. This sequence joins TRBV7-2 and TRBJ1-6; 10 bases are a match to TRBD1. CDR1 is SGHTA, CDR2 FQGNSA, per germline. V lost 7 bases and J lost 6; bases outside the gene matches: 9. This CDR3 contains 16 residues. CDR3 sequence reads: CASTDRDRGTNSPLHF. CDR3 bases: TGTGCCAGCACCGACAGGGACAGGGGAACTAATTCACCCCTCCACTTT. Complete variable domain (other parts from reference TRBV7-2 and TRBJ1-6): GAGVSQSPSNKVTEKGKDVELRCDPISGHTALYWYRQSLGQGLEFLIYFQGNSAPDKSGLPSDRFSAERTGGSVSTLTIQRTQQEDSAVYLCASTDRDRGTNSPLHFGNGTRLTVT.

The chain carries TRBV19 and TRBJ2-1, with 14 bases that match TRBD2. Per germline, CDR1 LNHDA and CDR2 SQIVND (reference sequence). V shed 6 bases, J shed 3 bases, and the junction held 7 bases outside the gene matches. There are 17 residues in the CDR3. The CDR3: CASRGLAGEDSYNEQFF. The CDR3 nucleotides are TGTGCCAGTAGGGGACTAGCGGGAGAGGATAGCTACAATGAGCAGTTCTTC.

The V call is TRBV11-1, the J call TRBJ2-1; no clear D. Germline V lookup: CDR1 SGHAT, CDR2 FQDESV (reference sequence). Trimming stripped 6 bases from V and 7 bases from J, with 13 bases between. This CDR3 contains 13 residues. CDR3 in DNA: TGTGCCAGCAGAGGGATCGACGGGAATGAGCAGTTCTTC. Protein product: CASRGIDGNEQFF.

The chain uses TRBV24-1 and TRBJ2-7; 8 bases line up with TRBD1. There are 17 residues in the CDR3. Trimming took 2 bases from V and 2 from J; bases not matched to a gene: 10. From germline, CDR1 is KGHDR and CDR2 SFDVKD. CDR3 region: CATSDSGDRIGPYEQYF. In DNA form, the CDR3 reads TGTGCCACCAGTGATTCCGGGGACAGGATAGGCCCCTACGAGCAGTACTTC.

This clonotype was recorded many times. This chain connects TRBV7-2 to TRBJ1-1; a weak D match, TRBD1 (6 bases). V was cut by 5 bases and J by 0 bases, with 22 bases left in between. The germline V gene has CDR1 SGHTA and CDR2 FQGNSA. The CDR3 covers 18 residues. The CDR3 reads CASSHRTAKANMNTEAFF. CDR3 in DNA: TGTGCCAGCAGCCACAGGACAGCTAAAGCAAACATGAACACTGAAGCTTTCTTT.

The chain combines TRBV20-1 with TRBJ2-1; 11 nucleotides agree with TRBD2. The CDR3 extends over 13 amino acids. Germline-derived CDR1 and CDR2 are DFQATT and SNEGSKA (reference sequence). V was clipped by 6 bases and J by 9 bases; unmatched bases: 7. The CDR3 nucleotides are TGCAGTGCCCCACTAGCGGGGGACGGTGAGCAGTTCTTC. Amino acid sequence: CSAPLAGDGEQFF.

On this clonotype: A much bigger clone sits one base away, suggesting this may be a read error. The V and J genes are TRBV27 and TRBJ2-3; D gene unclear. In germline, CDR1 is MNHEY, CDR2 SMNVEV (reference sequence). The CDR3 sequence is 12 residues long. Here the CDR3 reads CASSHLTDTQCF. Written as DNA, the CDR3 is TGTGCCAGCAGCCACCTCACAGATACGCAGTGTTTT.

This chain links TRBV6-2 or TRBV6-3 with TRBJ2-7; 7 bases fit TRBD2. CDR1 and CDR2 from the germline V gene are MNHEY and SVGEGT. This CDR3 has 14 amino acids. J was trimmed by 3 bases and V by 5 bases; bases with no gene match: 7. The CDR3 coding sequence is TGTGCCAGCAGTCCCCGGACTAGATACTACGAGCAGTACTTC. It is translated as CASSPRTRYYEQYF.

The rearrangement links TRBV28 to TRBJ2-2; 7 nucleotides match TRBD2. The CDR3 extends over 16 amino acids. V shed 4 bases, J shed 0 bases, and the junction held 5 bases outside the gene matches. The V gene's germline CDR1 is MDHEN and CDR2 SYDVKM. The chain's CDR3 is CASSWPGGTNTGELFF. The CDR3, as DNA: TGTGCCAGCAGTTGGCCGGGAGGCACGAACACCGGGGAGCTGTTTTTT.

This clonotype has more than one count but fewer than ten. This rearrangement joins TRBV5-1 to TRBJ1-1; a weak D match, TRBD1 (5 bases). The V end was cut by 0 bases, the J end by 7 bases, with 13 bases between. The CDR3 loop spans 14 amino acids. The germline V gene encodes CDR1 SGHRS and CDR2 YFSETQ. CDR3 sequence reads: CASSLGGPPVEAFF. CDR3 coding DNA: TGCGCCAGCAGCTTGGGGGGCCCCCCGGTTGAAGCTTTCTTT.